The clone carrying this T cell receptor beta chain appeared many times. This sample is part of a study of blood T cell repertoires in COVID-19. Study as a whole: PBMCs, B-cell-depleted T cells, or T cells provided the cDNA or gDNA that made up the material.

V lost 2 bases and J lost 4, with 16 bases in between. CDR1 and CDR2 (germline): SGHKS, YYEKEE (reference sequence). The CDR3 covers 16 residues. In the original processing: Reference gene primer amplification in the assay estimated nucleated cell counts. Libraries were prepared by immunoSEQ multiplex PCR; TCRdb keeps only in-frame clonotypes and omits some of them. V, J and clone size are taken as reported in that table, and D and trimming were inferred from the DNA itself. This table has around 100,000 clones, around four fifths appearing once. The sequence was collected from a woman aged 70-85 years with acute or convalescent COVID-19. The genes are TRBV5-5 and TRBJ2-1, with no clear D. Sequencing used peripheral blood. The CDR3 here is CASSFSPAELYNEQFF. CDR3 nucleotide sequence: TGTGCCAGCAGCTTCAGTCCGGCAGAACTATACAATGAGCAGTTCTTC.